The 17 T cell receptor beta chains presented below share a single source sample, sequenced in a study of blood T cell repertoires in COVID-19 (dated by TCRdb to the early 2020s). To prepare the library, the immunoSEQ multiplex PCR assay was applied. TCRdb retrieved this table from immuneACCESS and kept in-frame rearrangements only. Not all clones are present; in checked studies, unresolved V genes account for under half, and no reason is known for the remainder. The sample table contains over 35,000 clones; only one count was recorded for around 83% of them. Jointly, the top ten make up about two fifths of the sample. Source material: peripheral blood. The receptors stem from a man aged 55 to 70 with active or convalescent COVID-19.

The V call is TRBV7-5, the J call TRBJ1-5. TRBV7-5 is given as a pseudogene. CDR3 length equals 16 residues. CDR3 DNA sequence: TGTGTCAGAAGCTTAGAAGCGGCAACGTGGAATCAGCCCCAGCATTTT. Translated, it gives CVRSLEAATWNQPQHF.

The V and J genes are TRBV5-5 and TRBJ2-7, with 7 positions matching TRBD2. The V gene's germline CDR1 is SGHKS and CDR2 YYEKEE (reference sequence). V was clipped by 4 bases and J by 5 bases; unmatched bases: 9. This CDR3 region has 14 residues. The CDR3 sequence is CASSLVERDDEQYV. CDR3 sequence (DNA): TGTGCCAGCAGCCTAGTAGAGCGGGACGACGAGCAGTACGTC.

This clone was detected a few times. V usage is TRBV5-1 and J usage is TRBJ2-1; 8 positions agree with TRBD2. The CDR3 sequence is 16 residues long. From germline, CDR1 is SGHRS and CDR2 YFSETQ. Trimming removed 3 bases from V and 4 bases from J; junction bases left unmatched: 9. The CDR3 spells CASSSSGGAAYNEQFF. The CDR3 DNA reads as TGCGCCAGCAGCTCGTCCGGGGGGGCCGCATACAATGAGCAGTTCTTC.

This clone was seen just once. The V gene is TRBV5-1, the J gene TRBJ1-1, with 7 positions matching TRBD1. CDR3 size: 14 residues. Germline V gives CDR1 SGHRS, CDR2 YFSETQ. With 4 bases clipped from V and 6 bases from J, the junction kept 9 bases outside the gene matches. For the CDR3, the DNA is TGCGCCAGCAGCGGAAGGGACAGTTCCCCTGAAGCTTTCTTT. Translating gives CASSGRDSSPEAFF.

The rearrangement uses TRBV12-3 or TRBV12-4 and TRBJ1-6, with D possibly matching TRBD1 (5 bases). The CDR3 extends over 13 amino acids. V lost 1 base to trimming and J lost 10 bases, with 8 bases between them. The CDR3 sequence: CASSLGGDSPLHF. Here the CDR3 DNA reads TGTGCCAGCAGTTTAGGGGGGGACTCACCCCTCCACTTT.

This rearrangement joins TRBV5-6 to TRBJ2-5, with 7 bases matching TRBD1. This CDR3 contains 16 residues. Germline V gene lookup returns CDR1 SGHDT and CDR2 YYEEEE. V shed 2 bases, J shed 1 base, and the junction held 8 bases outside the gene matches. This CDR3 reads CASSFLTGSSQETQYF. The CDR3 DNA follows: TGTGCCAGCAGCTTTCTGACAGGGTCTTCCCAAGAGACCCAGTACTTC. Full variable domain (outside the CDR3, taken from reference TRBV5-6 and TRBJ2-5): DAGVTQSPTHLIKTRGQQVTLRCSPKSGHDTVSWYQQALGQGPQFIFQYYEEEERQRGNFPDRFSGHQFPNYSSELNVNALLLGDSALYLCASSFLTGSSQETQYFGPGTRLLVL.

The chain recombines TRBV7-6 with TRBJ2-3, with TRBD2 matching 9 bases. This CDR3 comprises 16 residues. Germline V gives CDR1 SGHVS, CDR2 FNYEAQ. V was clipped by 1 base and J by 3 bases; unmatched bases: 5. The CDR3 reads CASSLGAGGATDTQYF. The CDR3 nucleotides read TGTGCCAGCAGCTTAGGGGCGGGGGGGGCAACAGATACGCAGTATTTT. The whole variable domain, remainder taken from reference TRBV7-6 and TRBJ2-3, is GAGVSQSPRYKVTKRGQDVALRCDPISGHVSLYWYRQALGQGPEFLTYFNYEAQQDKSGLPNDRFSAERPEGSISTLTIQRTEQRDSAMYRCASSLGAGGATDTQYFGPGTRLTVL.

The rearrangement links TRBV18 to TRBJ1-1; 7 nucleotides line up with TRBD1. The germline gives CDR1 KGHSH, CDR2 LQKENI. V lost 4 bases to trimming and J lost 6 bases; unmatched junction nucleotides: 5. This CDR3 has 13 residues. CDR3 loop: CASSLTGVPEAFF. The CDR3 DNA is TGTGCCAGCTCACTTACAGGGGTCCCTGAAGCTTTCTTT.

The chain links TRBV5-3 to TRBJ2-5, with 9 positions matching TRBD2. TRBV5-3 counts as an open reading frame of uncertain function. The CDR3 totals 13 residues. Trimming removed 4 bases from V and 5 bases from J; junction bases left unmatched: 3. CDR3 DNA: TGTGCCAGAAGCGATGGACTAGCGGAGACCCAGTACTTC. Its protein product is CARSDGLAETQYF.

This rearrangement joins TRBV28 to TRBJ2-1; a possible D gene is TRBD2 (5 bases). V dropped 2 bases and J dropped 7 bases, with 9 bases sitting between them. The CDR3 extends over 13 amino acids. CDR1 MDHEN and CDR2 SYDVKM come from the germline V gene. As DNA, the CDR3 is TGTGCCAGCAGTTTAGGACCGGGGAATGAGCAGTTCTTC. Translating it yields CASSLGPGNEQFF.

This chain connects TRBV18 to TRBJ2-3; 14 bases match TRBD2. The V gene's germline CDR1 is KGHSH and CDR2 LQKENI. J gave up 0 bases and V 6 bases, and 5 bases lay outside the gene matches. The CDR3 covers 17 residues. CDR3 coding DNA: TGTGCCAGCTCTCGGACTAGCGGGGGGTCTAGCACAGATACGCAGTATTTT. Translated, it gives CASSRTSGGSSTDTQYF.

V usage is TRBV7-9 and J usage is TRBJ1-1, with D perhaps matching TRBD1 (6 bases). Germline V gene sequence: CDR1 SEHNR, CDR2 FQNEAQ (reference sequence). The CDR3 has 13 residues. V was clipped by 5 bases and J by 4 bases, with 11 bases between them. CDR3 loop: CASSAQGSTEAFF. The CDR3 nucleotides are TGTGCCAGCAGCGCACAGGGAAGCACTGAAGCTTTCTTT.

V usage is TRBV11-3 and J usage is TRBJ2-5; a weak D match, TRBD2 (5 bases). Trimming removed 3 bases from V and 2 bases from J, with 13 bases in between. CDR3 length equals 15 residues. CDR1 is SGHNT and CDR2 is YENEEA in the germline V gene. CDR3 sequence: CASSFGRGQQETQYF. CDR3 in DNA: TGTGCCAGCAGCTTTGGTCGGGGTCAACAAGAGACCCAGTACTTC.

This clone was detected a few times. V usage is TRBV2 and J usage is TRBJ1-6, with 9 bases fitting TRBD1. CDR3 length: 13 amino acids. Germline values: CDR1 SNHLY, CDR2 FYNNEI. With V trimmed by 8 bases and J by 9 bases, 5 bases remained unmatched. CDR3: CASRGDRASPLHF. The CDR3 DNA follows: TGTGCCAGCCGGGGGGACAGGGCTTCACCCCTCCACTTT.

In this sample, this clone turned up once. The rearrangement links TRBV28 to TRBJ2-5; D is perhaps TRBD1 (6 bases). Germline CDR1 MDHEN, CDR2 SYDVKM. This CDR3 is built from 15 residues. Trimming cost V 5 bases and J 7 bases, with 20 bases left between them. This CDR3 reads CASSPRTVYIGTQYF. As DNA, the CDR3 is TGTGCCAGCAGTCCCCGGACAGTGTATATAGGGACCCAGTACTTC.

This clone was seen ten or more times. The V gene is TRBV2, the J gene TRBJ1-2; 8 bases agree with TRBD1. Trimming cost V 2 bases and J 4 bases; bases outside gene matches: 3. In germline, CDR1 is SNHLY, CDR2 FYNNEI. The length of the CDR3 is 14 residues. In DNA, the CDR3 is TGTGCCAGCAGTGAATCCCAGGGGGCCTATGGCTACACCTTC. This gives the protein CASSESQGAYGYTF.

V is TRBV2 and J is TRBJ1-4, with D possibly being TRBD1 (5 bases). V lost 3 bases, J lost 7 bases, and 15 bases lay in between. CDR3 length: 15 residues. Germline V CDR1 and CDR2: SNHLY, FYNNEI. In nucleotides, the CDR3 is TGTGCCAGCAGTGAGAACTGGGGGGAATCTGAAAAACTGTTTTTT. Translating gives CASSENWGESEKLFF.